These 31 T cell receptor beta chains came from one sample sequenced in a study of cytomegalovirus exposure and HLA in healthy donors. PCR involved 60 Vbeta and 13 Jbeta primers. Sequencing used immunoSEQ multiplex PCR; TCRdb keeps in-frame clones, though not all of them. The table includes about 98,000 clones, about three quarters detected once. Sequenced: PBMCs. These receptors all stem from a man aged 60 to 75 in good health and CMV-seropositive.

The chain carries TRBV9 and TRBJ2-3; tentatively, D is TRBD1 (6 bases). The length of the CDR3 is 15 residues. Germline V gene sequence: CDR1 SGDLS, CDR2 YYNGEE. V lost 2 bases to trimming and J lost 2 bases, with 12 bases between them. CDR3 sequence (DNA): TGTGCCAGCAGCGTCTCGGGACATCCCACAGATACGCAGTATTTT. Translation: CASSVSGHPTDTQYF.

The chain carries TRBV6-1 and TRBJ2-2, with TRBD1 as a possible D gene (6 bases). Germline V gene lookup returns CDR1 MNHNS and CDR2 SASEGT. The CDR3 contains 14 residues. Deletions cut 6 bases from V and 5 bases from J, with 13 bases between. The CDR3 sequence is CASRTGFLTGELFF. CDR3 coding DNA: TGTGCCAGCAGGACAGGATTTCTTACCGGGGAGCTGTTTTTT.

The rearrangement joins TRBV7-8 to TRBJ2-7; 7 positions agree with TRBD1. The CDR3 runs 13 residues. Germline CDR1 reads SGHVS; CDR2 reads FQNEAQ. J lost 2 bases, V lost 2 bases, and 0 bases had no gene match. The CDR3 nucleotides are TGTGCCAGCAGCTTAACAGGGGCCTACGAGCAGTACTTC. It codes for CASSLTGAYEQYF.

The chain carries TRBV19 and TRBJ1-5, with 9 bases fitting TRBD1. The CDR3 is made up of 14 amino acids. J lost 2 bases, V lost 7 bases, and 3 bases had no gene match. Germline CDR1 is LNHDA and CDR2 is SQIVND (reference sequence). CDR3: CASTTGGRNQPQHF. CDR3 DNA sequence: TGTGCCAGTACTACAGGGGGCCGCAATCAGCCCCAGCATTTT.

V usage is TRBV2 and J usage is TRBJ2-1; D is possibly TRBD1 (5 bases). This CDR3 spans 15 amino acids. V shed 0 bases and J shed 8 bases, with 14 bases lying between them. Germline CDR1 is SNHLY and CDR2 is FYNNEI. DNA of the CDR3: TGTGCCAGCAGTGAAGCGGGGCAGGGTTGGGATGAGCAGTTCTTC. Translation gives CASSEAGQGWDEQFF.

The chain couples TRBV5-1 to TRBJ2-6; D is ambiguous. Germline CDR1 is SGHRS and CDR2 is YFSETQ. The CDR3 is made up of 15 amino acids. Trimming shortened V by 2 bases and J by 6 bases, and 12 bases separated the two germline ends. CDR3 DNA sequence: TGCGCCAGCAGCTTCTACGGTTCCTCGGCCAACGTCCTGACTTTC. This codes for CASSFYGSSANVLTF.

The chain links TRBV5-1 to TRBJ1-1; TRBD1 is a possible D gene (5 bases). This CDR3 comprises 16 residues. The V end was cut by 0 bases, the J end by 0 bases, with 12 bases between. CDR1 and CDR2 from the germline V gene are SGHRS and YFSETQ. In DNA form, the CDR3 reads TGCGCCAGCAGCTTGGCGAGACAGACATTGAACACTGAAGCTTTCTTT. Translation: CASSLARQTLNTEAFF.

This clone was counted only a few times. The chain combines TRBV30 with TRBJ1-1, with D possibly TRBD1 on 5 matching bases. This CDR3 spans 11 amino acids. The germline V and J ends were trimmed by 2 bases and 7 bases, with 8 bases remaining between them. The germline V gene has CDR1 GTSNPN and CDR2 SVGIG (reference sequence). As DNA, the CDR3 is TGTGCCTGGAGTCCCCAGGGTGAAGCTTTCTTT. It translates to CAWSPQGEAFF.

The chain recombines TRBV5-1 with TRBJ2-7, with 9 bases aligning to TRBD2. The CDR3 length is 19 residues. The ends lost 4 bases at V and 3 bases at J; junction bases unmatched: 20. Looked up from germline, CDR1 is SGHRS and CDR2 is YFSETQ. CDR3 sequence (DNA): TGCGCCAGCAGCCCCCTGGGCAGCGGGGGGCGCCGGGGGGGCTACGAGCAGTACTTC. This sequence encodes CASSPLGSGGRRGGYEQYF. Variable domain in full (rest from reference TRBV5-1 and TRBJ2-7): KAGVTQTPRYLIKTRGQQVTLSCSPISGHRSVSWYQQTPGQGLQFLFEYFSETQRNKGNFPGRFSGRQFSNSRSEMNVSTLELGDSALYLCASSPLGSGGRRGGYEQYFGPGTRLTVT.

To note about this clone: The same CDR3 is also encoded by other DNA sequences in this sample. The chain uses TRBV27 and TRBJ2-7; 9 bases fit TRBD1. V was clipped by 4 bases and J by 3 bases; unmatched bases: 7. The CDR3 totals 15 residues. Germline V gives CDR1 MNHEY, CDR2 SMNVEV (reference sequence). Here the CDR3 DNA reads TGTGCCAGCAGTTCACCCGGGACAGGGATCTACGAGCAGTACTTC. This codes for CASSSPGTGIYEQYF.

The chain uses TRBV5-1 and TRBJ2-7; 8 bases align to TRBD1. This CDR3 comprises 19 residues. V dropped 4 bases and J dropped 0; count of bases not matched to a gene: 18. The germline CDR1 and CDR2 sequences are SGHRS and YFSETQ. The CDR3 region is CASSTRQGTLTLNSYEQYF. In nucleotides, the CDR3 is TGCGCCAGCAGCACAAGACAGGGGACCCTAACCTTAAACTCCTACGAGCAGTACTTC.

The chain is built from TRBV2 and TRBJ1-1; D uncertain. Trimming shortened V by 4 bases and J by 8 bases, and 11 bases separated the two germline ends. Germline V gene lookup returns CDR1 SNHLY and CDR2 FYNNEI. The CDR3 runs 12 residues. CDR3 coding DNA: TGTGCCAGCAGTGGCCCGGCGGTGGAAGCTTTCTTT. It specifies CASSGPAVEAFF.

The chain uses TRBV6-5 and TRBJ2-5; 8 nucleotides line up with TRBD1. CDR3 length equals 14 residues. Losses at the gene ends were 5 bases for V and 5 bases for J; bases not matched to a gene: 7. In germline, CDR1 is MNHEY, CDR2 SVGAGI. CDR3 in amino acids: CASSSRGRSETQYF. CDR3 nucleotides: TGTGCCAGCAGTAGCAGGGGGCGCTCGGAGACCCAGTACTTC.

This chain joins TRBV19 and TRBJ1-2; maybe TRBD1 (6 bases). V lost 7 bases to trimming and J lost 8 bases, with 20 bases between them. Germline lookup yields CDR1 LNHDA and CDR2 SQIVND (reference sequence). This CDR3 region has 14 residues. The CDR3: CASTPKQGLGGYTF. CDR3 sequence (DNA): TGTGCCAGTACACCAAAACAGGGTCTAGGAGGCTACACCTTC.

The chain carries TRBV28 and TRBJ1-4, with 9 bases aligning to TRBD1. From germline, CDR1 is MDHEN and CDR2 SYDVKM. The V gene end was trimmed by 5 bases and the J gene end by 0 bases; junction bases not matched to a gene: 10. The length of the CDR3 is 18 residues. CDR3 in amino acids: CASSPGQGVPSTNEKLFF. In DNA, the CDR3 is TGTGCCAGCAGTCCGGGACAGGGCGTGCCTTCAACTAATGAAAAACTGTTTTTT.

This clone has just a few counts. The V gene is TRBV5-5, the J gene TRBJ1-1; 9 bases align to TRBD1. Germline CDR1 is SGHKS and CDR2 is YYEKEE (reference sequence). The CDR3 loop spans 18 amino acids. The junction had 16 bases not matched to a gene; V was cut back by 3 bases and J by 4 bases. CDR3 nucleotides: TGTGCCAGCAGCTCGAAATTCCGGGACAGGGTGGTTAGCACTGAAGCTTTCTTT. Translated, it gives CASSSKFRDRVVSTEAFF.

The chain has TRBV7-6 and TRBJ2-7; D remains ambiguous. The V gene's germline CDR1 is SGHVS and CDR2 FNYEAQ. CDR3 length: 13 amino acids. Trimming took off 4 bases at V and 6 bases at J, with 13 bases between the two ends. In DNA form, the CDR3 reads TGTGCCAGCAGCTCGCACTACCTGGCCGAGCAGTACTTC. It specifies CASSSHYLAEQYF.

The chain joins TRBV2 to TRBJ2-7; 8 bases line up with TRBD2. Germline values: CDR1 SNHLY, CDR2 FYNNEI. Trimming at V came to 1 base and at J to 1 base, leaving 3 bases not matched to a gene. This CDR3 comprises 15 residues. In DNA form, the CDR3 reads TGTGCCAGCAGTGAAGGCAGCGGGGGTTCCTACGAGCAGTACTTC. This sequence encodes CASSEGSGGSYEQYF. The full variable domain, completed using reference TRBV2 and TRBJ2-7, is EPEVTQTPSHQVTQMGQEVILRCVPISNHLYFYWYRQILGQKVEFLVSFYNNEISEKSEIFDDQFSVERPDGSNFTLKIRSTKLEDSAMYFCASSEGSGGSYEQYFGPGTRLTVT.

The rearrangement links TRBV10-2 to TRBJ2-1; 14 bases agree with TRBD2. CDR1 is WSHSY and CDR2 is SAAADI in the germline V gene. This CDR3 contains 20 residues. J was trimmed by 1 base and V by 7 bases; bases with no gene match: 15. DNA for the CDR3: TGCGCCAGCACCCCCTACCGAGGACTAGCGGGGGGTACATCCTACAATGAGCAGTTCTTC. Translated, it gives CASTPYRGLAGGTSYNEQFF.

As for this clone: An end of the junction differs from the germline gene, which may be a read error. This CDR3 reads CGSSEDRARQPQHF. The DNA of the CDR3 is TGTGGCAGCTCAGAAGACAGGGCCAGGCAGCCCCAGCATTTT. The rearrangement joins TRBV18 to TRBJ1-5, with TRBD1 matching over 7 bases. The germline CDR1 and CDR2 sequences are KGHSH and LQKENI. This CDR3 region has 14 residues.

This chain links TRBV7-3 with TRBJ1-4; TRBD1 is a possible D gene (5 bases). The length of the CDR3 is 13 residues. CDR1 and CDR2 from the germline V gene are SGHTA and FQGTGA. Trimming pared 6 bases from V and 4 bases from J, leaving 9 bases between. CDR3 bases: TGTGCCAGCAGTCAGGGCCATAATGAAAAACTGTTTTTT. Translation: CASSQGHNEKLFF.

The V and J genes are TRBV5-4 and TRBJ1-2; D is uncertain. Germline assignment: CDR1 SGHNT and CDR2 YYREEE (reference sequence). The CDR3 loop spans 12 amino acids. V was cut by 0 bases and J by 5 bases, with 5 bases left in between. In DNA, the CDR3 is TGTGCCAGCAGCTTGGAAGCTTATGGCTACACCTTC. It specifies CASSLEAYGYTF.

The CDR3 is CASSFRQGLGQPQHF. The CDR3 nucleotides are TGTGCCAGCAGTTTTAGACAGGGACTAGGACAGCCCCAGCATTTT. This chain links TRBV28 with TRBJ1-5, with TRBD1 matching 7 bases. Trimming cost V 3 bases and J 7 bases; bases outside gene matches: 9. Germline values: CDR1 MDHEN, CDR2 SYDVKM. This CDR3 has 15 residues.

The gene calls are TRBV28 and TRBJ1-6, with D uncertain. The ends were cut back, 4 bases at V and 7 bases at J, with 8 bases in the middle. Germline V gene lookup returns CDR1 MDHEN and CDR2 SYDVKM. This CDR3 has 13 residues. CDR3 region: CASSSGLNSPLHF. For the CDR3, the DNA is TGTGCCAGCAGTTCTGGACTCAATTCACCCCTCCACTTT.

The chain combines TRBV6-5 with TRBJ2-2; 9 nucleotides align to TRBD1. The CDR3 is made up of 15 amino acids. CDR1 MNHEY and CDR2 SVGAGI come from the germline V gene. V dropped 4 bases and J dropped 2; count of bases not matched to a gene: 2. The CDR3 coding sequence is TGTGCCAGCAGTTTGGACAGGGGTAACACCGGGGAGCTGTTTTTT. Amino acids: CASSLDRGNTGELFF.

The V call is TRBV10-3, the J call TRBJ2-1; 9 nucleotides line up with TRBD2. Germline loops: CDR1 ENHRY, CDR2 SYGVKD. The CDR3 totals 14 residues. The V segment lost 0 bases and the J segment 15 bases; nucleotides outside the gene matches: 9. Here the CDR3 DNA reads TGTGCCATCAGTGAGTCGGATGCGGGGGGGCCTCGGTTCTTC. Protein product: CAISESDAGGPRFF.

J is TRBJ2-4 and V is TRBV7-9, with 16 bases that match TRBD2. V shed 4 bases, J shed 7 bases, and the junction held 4 bases outside the gene matches. CDR1 SEHNR and CDR2 FQNEAQ come from the germline V gene (reference sequence). CDR3 length equals 16 residues. The CDR3 bases are TGTGCCAGCAGCTCGGGACTAGCGGGGGGGCTTAACATTCAGTACTTC. It translates to CASSSGLAGGLNIQYF.

The V gene is TRBV5-1, the J gene TRBJ2-5; 10 bases agree with TRBD2. V lost 4 bases to trimming and J lost 2 bases; unmatched junction nucleotides: 5. The CDR3 is 15 amino acids. Germline V gene sequence: CDR1 SGHRS, CDR2 YFSETQ. The CDR3 DNA reads TGCGCCAGCAGCGCGGGACTAGCGTTTCAAGAGACCCAGTACTTC. It translates to CASSAGLAFQETQYF.

The genes are TRBV5-6 and TRBJ1-5, with TRBD1 matching over 10 bases. The CDR3 has 16 amino acids. CDR1 is SGHDT, CDR2 YYEEEE, per germline. Trimming took 4 bases from V and 1 from J; bases not matched to a gene: 5. CDR3 in amino acids: CASSRGTGESNQPQHF. CDR3 DNA sequence: TGTGCCAGCAGCCGGGGGACAGGGGAGAGCAATCAGCCCCAGCATTTT.

J is TRBJ2-1 and V is TRBV6-1; TRBD2 aligns across 11 bases. The V gene's germline CDR1 is MNHNS and CDR2 SASEGT. V gave up 1 base and J gave up 4 bases; unmatched junction bases: 3. This CDR3 has 16 amino acids. Here the CDR3 reads CASSEGLAGLYNEQFF. The CDR3 bases are TGTGCCAGCAGTGAAGGACTAGCGGGGCTTTACAATGAGCAGTTCTTC.

Remarks on this clone: An end of the junction does not agree with germline; a read error may underlie this. V usage is TRBV7-9 and J usage is TRBJ1-1, with 7 bases matching TRBD1. Germline loops: CDR1 SEHNR, CDR2 FQNEAQ (reference sequence). The CDR3 has 12 amino acids. CDR3 bases: TGTTCCAGCAGCCGAGACAGGGTAATAGCTTTCTTT. It specifies CSSSRDRVIAFF.